This TCR beta chain was recorded in a study of T-cell reconstitution after alpha-beta-depleted transplantation in children. General study findings and limits: Expanded graft clones, several hundred of them, were reportedly the source of alpha-beta T cells about two months after transplant.

This CDR3 has 11 amino acids. CDR1 DFQATT and CDR2 SNEGSKA come from the germline V gene (reference sequence). TCRbeta library preparation incorporated unique molecular identifiers. In TCRdb, the PCR reads were re-called with MiXCR into one record per CDR3 protein. Found here are around 270,000 distinct CDR3 sequences, roughly a tenth of them singletons; the top ten hold just under 7.5%. A single count supports this clonotype. The antigen is not known. A much larger clone lies one base from this, so it may be a read error. The V and J genes are TRBV20-1 and TRBJ1-3; D not resolved. The specimen comprised PBMCs, sampled before TCRalphabeta/CD19-depleted stem cell transplant. This clonotype originated in a boy under three years old with acute myeloid leukemia, due to receive a stem cell transplant. The CDR3 sequence is CRANTGNTIYF. The CDR3 bases are TGCAGGGCGAACACTGGAAACACCATATATTTT.